These 16 T cell receptor beta chains came from one sample sequenced in a study of blood T cell repertoires in COVID-19. Repertoires were generated with immunoSEQ multiplex PCR, while TCRdb's copy carries only in-frame clones and drops some. The table shows about 90,000 clones, with about 90% occurring only once. Sequencing was carried out using peripheral blood. The receptors were gathered from a male donor with acute or convalescent COVID-19.

The chain combines TRBV10-1 with TRBJ1-5; 12 bases are a match to TRBD1. V shed 6 bases, J shed 2 bases, and the junction held 11 bases outside the gene matches. Germline values: CDR1 WNHNN, CDR2 SYGVQD (reference sequence). The CDR3 length is 18 residues. In DNA form, the CDR3 reads TGCGCCAGCAGCCACGGGACAGGGGGCGCTTTGGGCAATCAGCCCCAGCATTTT. It specifies CASSHGTGGALGNQPQHF.

This clone was seen just once. The V call is TRBV6-5, the J call TRBJ2-5; unclear D gene. CDR1 is MNHEY and CDR2 is SVGAGI in the germline V gene. The V and J ends lost 2 bases and 3 bases respectively, with 7 bases between them. The length of the CDR3 is 13 residues. CDR3 in amino acids: CASSYDKKETQYF. The CDR3 nucleotides read TGTGCCAGCAGTTACGACAAGAAAGAGACCCAGTACTTC.

This clone was seen a single time. The J gene is TRBJ2-3, the V gene TRBV2; 9 positions match TRBD1. The V gene end was trimmed by 8 bases and the J gene end by 4 bases; junction bases not matched to a gene: 4. Per germline, CDR1 SNHLY and CDR2 FYNNEI. This CDR3 region has 13 residues. The CDR3 DNA reads TGTGCCAGCCACAGGGGGCAGGCAGATACGCAGTATTTT. It translates to CASHRGQADTQYF.

The rearrangement joins TRBV7-9 to TRBJ2-1; 9 nucleotides line up with TRBD2. The ends lost 4 bases at V and 3 bases at J; junction bases unmatched: 10. Germline lookup yields CDR1 SEHNR and CDR2 FQNEAQ (reference sequence). There are 17 residues in the CDR3. The CDR3 region has the DNA TGTGCCAGCAGCTCCCCACGGCTAGCGGGGATCTACAATGAGCAGTTCTTC. Amino acids: CASSSPRLAGIYNEQFF.

This sequence joins TRBV6-4 and TRBJ2-1; 14 nucleotides align to TRBD2. Germline V gene data show CDR1 as MRHNA and CDR2 as SNTAGT. The trim removed 4 bases at V and 9 bases at J, leaving 5 bases unmatched. This CDR3 spans 15 amino acids. The CDR3 DNA sequence: TGTGCCAGCAGTGCGACTAGCGGGGGGGCCGGTGAGCAGTTCTTC. This gives the protein CASSATSGGAGEQFF.

The genes are TRBV18 and TRBJ1-2; 8 nucleotides agree with TRBD1. J gave up 2 bases and V 2 bases, and 10 bases lay outside the gene matches. CDR3 length: 17 residues. The germline gives CDR1 KGHSH, CDR2 LQKENI. The CDR3 spells CASSPAAGGNKNYGYTF. In DNA, the CDR3 is TGTGCCAGCTCACCAGCGGCAGGGGGCAATAAAAACTATGGCTACACCTTC.

This clone is a singleton in its sample. The V gene is TRBV10-3, the J gene TRBJ1-1, with D perhaps TRBD1 (6 bases). This CDR3 has 13 residues. Germline loops: CDR1 ENHRY, CDR2 SYGVKD. Deletions cut 2 bases from V and 8 bases from J, with 12 bases between. The CDR3 DNA reads as TGTGCCATCAGTGAGCAAACAGGGTTGGAAGCTTTCTTT. Protein sequence: CAISEQTGLEAFF.

The genes are TRBV7-2 and TRBJ1-2, with 10 bases aligning to TRBD1. The CDR3 runs to 15 residues. The J segment lost 4 bases and the V segment lost 5 bases, leaving 7 bases of the junction unmatched. Germline V gene data show CDR1 as SGHTA and CDR2 as FQGNSA. CDR3 protein: CASSPGTGEAYGYTF. The CDR3 DNA is TGTGCCAGCAGCCCCGGGACAGGGGAAGCCTATGGCTACACCTTC.

V usage is TRBV2 and J usage is TRBJ2-3, with D possibly being TRBD1 (6 bases). CDR1 and CDR2 (germline): SNHLY, FYNNEI. This CDR3 is 14 amino acids long. The ends were cut back, 6 bases at V and 2 bases at J, with 12 bases in the middle. CDR3 region: CASSTQGFTDTQYF. CDR3 DNA: TGTGCCAGCAGCACACAGGGTTTCACAGATACGCAGTATTTT.

The chain employs TRBV3-1 (or the pseudogene TRBV3-2) and TRBJ1-5; 11 nucleotides align to TRBD1. The CDR3 is 17 residues long. The junction had 9 bases not matched to a gene; V was cut back by 2 bases and J by 6 bases. Germline V CDR1 and CDR2: LGHDT, YNNKEL (reference sequence). CDR3 nucleotides: TGTGCCAGCAGCCAACACAATGGACAGGGGGCAGGTCAGCCCCAGCATTTT. It yields the protein CASSQHNGQGAGQPQHF.

Only one count was recorded for this clone. The gene calls are TRBV19 and TRBJ1-5; 7 nucleotides agree with TRBD1. The CDR3 is 18 amino acids. V lost 3 bases and J lost 0; bases outside the gene matches: 11. Germline lookup yields CDR1 LNHDA and CDR2 SQIVND (reference sequence). The CDR3 region has the DNA TGTGCCAGTAGTATGAGGCAGGGGGACTTCTATAGCAATCAGCCCCAGCATTTT. Its protein is CASSMRQGDFYSNQPQHF.

V gene TRBV18 combines with J gene TRBJ2-6; D might be TRBD1 (6 bases). Trimming took off 11 bases at V and 0 bases at J, with 17 bases between the two ends. Germline CDR1 and CDR2: KGHSH and LQKENI. The CDR3 length is 16 residues. The CDR3 sequence is CAADGQKSSGANVLTF. CDR3 DNA: TGTGCCGCAGATGGACAGAAGAGCTCTGGGGCCAACGTCCTGACTTTC. The full variable domain, rest sourced from reference TRBV18 and TRBJ2-6, is NAGVMQNPRHLVRRRGQEARLRCSPMKGHSHVYWYRQLPEEGLKFMVYLQKENIIDESGMPKERFSAEFPKEGPSILRIQQVVRGDSAAYFCAADGQKSSGANVLTFGAGSRLTVL.

V gene TRBV19 combines with J gene TRBJ1-2, with a weak D call TRBD1 (6 bases). The CDR3 sequence is 14 residues long. The germline gives CDR1 LNHDA, CDR2 SQIVND (reference sequence). Deletions cut 7 bases from V and 4 bases from J, with 16 bases between. The CDR3 sequence: CASTIGQGLYGYTF. The CDR3 nucleotides read TGTGCCAGTACCATCGGGCAGGGGCTCTATGGCTACACCTTC.

This chain uses TRBV6-5 with TRBJ2-7, with 8 bases aligning to TRBD1. V was clipped by 6 bases and J by 7 bases; unmatched bases: 11. The germline gives CDR1 MNHEY, CDR2 SVGAGI. The CDR3 runs to 14 residues. Here the CDR3 reads CASSLTGGLWEQYF. Here the CDR3 DNA reads TGTGCCAGCAGCCTCACAGGGGGACTTTGGGAGCAGTACTTC.

CDR3 region: CASSSLAGKPETQYF. As DNA, the CDR3 is TGTGCCAGCAGTTCCTTAGCGGGGAAGCCGGAGACCCAGTACTTC. The rearrangement joins TRBV6-6 to TRBJ2-5, with 8 nucleotides matching TRBD2. V was clipped by 4 bases and J by 5 bases; unmatched bases: 9. Germline V gives CDR1 MNHNY, CDR2 SVGAGI (reference sequence). The CDR3 spans 15 residues.

Only a few counts were recorded for this clone. This chain links TRBV19 with TRBJ2-2; TRBD1 matches at 9 bases. The CDR3 runs to 15 residues. Looked up from germline, CDR1 is LNHDA and CDR2 is SQIVND (reference sequence). Trimming at V came to 1 base and at J to 7 bases, leaving 4 bases not matched to a gene. This CDR3 is CASSIGGTGLGELFF. CDR3 DNA: TGTGCCAGTAGTATAGGCGGGACAGGGCTCGGGGAGCTGTTTTTT.